This T cell receptor beta chain came from a study of blood T cell repertoires in COVID-19. Trimming took 3 bases from V and 4 from J; bases not matched to a gene: 3. CDR1 SGDLS and CDR2 YYNGEE come from the germline V gene. This CDR3 is built from 15 residues. Using immunoSEQ multiplex PCR, the repertoire was profiled, and TCRdb retains in-frame clones only, with some absent. The repertoire holds about 160,000 clones, with approximately 82% as singletons. The genes are TRBV9 and TRBJ2-1; TRBD2 matches at 11 bases. This sequence originates from a woman aged 35 to 49 with COVID-19, enrolled during active disease. Sequencing input: peripheral blood. The CDR3 coding sequence is TGTGCCAGCAGCGAGGGACTAGCGGATTACAATGAGCAGTTCTTC. Its protein product is CASSEGLADYNEQFF.